This TCR beta chain was documented in a study of blood T cell repertoires in COVID-19 (dated by TCRdb to about 2020). General notes on the study: Samples from collaborators originated in the United States, Italy and Spain and spanned both the acute and convalescent phases of COVID-19. The prospective study material was composed of cDNA or gDNA derived from T cells, B-cell-depleted T cells, or PBMCs. Subjects who had been exposed to COVID-19, were actively infected with it, or had recovered from it provided the deeply sampled blood TCRbeta repertoires that made up the dataset. Where available, HLA class I and class II types were obtained from metadata supplied by the sample provider rather than from assay-based typing. The repertoires were released in a freely available public database meant as a resource for research on the immune response to SARS-CoV-2. Samples were obtained from the ongoing ImmuneRACE study (first 160 participants) and from 950 to 1,500 subjects provided by 6 global collaborators. Sample metadata almost always included a de-identified subject ID, COVID-19 status, age in years and sex. Here is what the overall study found, with its caveats: Clinical and demographic metadata were provided uncurated, with the amount varying by source and participant.

Participants in the prospective study were aged roughly 18 to 100 years, lived in 24 United States geographic areas, and enrolled through a virtual design. In the prospective study, participants were assigned to cohorts based on the clinical history participants reported in a screening survey and a study questionnaire. Recovered participants in ImmuneRACE Cohort 3 were defined as having two consecutive negative NP/OP PCR tests, clearance from a healthcare professional, or resolution of symptoms. In the prospective study, mobile phlebotomists collected whole blood, serum and a nasopharyngeal or oropharyngeal swab from each participant. Participants in the prospective study had the option to provide additional blood draws and questionnaires over a roughly two-month period. Prospective study blood samples were shipped either frozen or at room temperature before DNA extraction. TCRbeta CDR3 regions were amplified from genomic DNA by means of the immunoSEQ Assay, a bias-controlled multiplex PCR. The authors processed their data as follows. Within the assay, amplification of reference gene primers was used to estimate how many nucleated cells each sample contained. To quantify the absolute abundance of each unique TCRbeta CDR3 rearrangement, sequence reads were collapsed and filtered. For each sample, productive Simpson clonality was calculated as the square root of Simpson's diversity index over productive rearrangements. This immuneACCESS table, as held by TCRdb, lists in-frame sequences with V and J called but not all clones. Of the missing ones, under half trace to an unresolved V gene in checked studies; the others have no known cause. V, J and clone size derive from that table, while D and trimming were established from the DNA sequence. For this sample there are approximately 260,000 clones; 85% to 95% appear just once. 1.5% to 2% of the sample lies in the top ten.

Trimming takes 2 bases from V and 2 bases from J, and the germline ends sit 9 bases apart. The CDR3 contains 14 residues, cysteine and phenylalanine counted. Here the CDR3 DNA is all that survives: 42 bases in frame from base 1. The germline V gene (reference sequence) yields MNHEY for CDR1 and SMNVEV for CDR2. As to this clone: The specificity of this receptor is unknown. No qualities accompany the bases; no much larger clone lies one base away.

The sequenced sample was PBMCs or T cells enriched from blood (not recorded which). The rearranged chain carries TRBV27 and TRBJ1-2; no D segment can be confidently identified. The clonotype was recovered from a woman between 18 and 30 years old who had recovered from COVID-19. The bases read TGTGCCAGCAGTTTAAAGCCAGCGAACTATGGCTACACCTTC. This gives the protein CASSLKPANYGYTF.